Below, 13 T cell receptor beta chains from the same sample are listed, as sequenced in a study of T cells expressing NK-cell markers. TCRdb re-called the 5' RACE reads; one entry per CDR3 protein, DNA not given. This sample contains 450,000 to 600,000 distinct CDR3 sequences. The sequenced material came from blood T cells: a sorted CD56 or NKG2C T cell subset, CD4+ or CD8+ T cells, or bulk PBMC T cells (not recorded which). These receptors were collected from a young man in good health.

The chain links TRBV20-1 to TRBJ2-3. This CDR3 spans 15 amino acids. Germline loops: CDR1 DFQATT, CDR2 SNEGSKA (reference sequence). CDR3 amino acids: CSARDPSGRTDTQYF.

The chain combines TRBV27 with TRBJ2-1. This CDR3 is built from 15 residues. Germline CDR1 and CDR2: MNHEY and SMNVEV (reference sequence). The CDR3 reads CASSLLAGENNEQFF.

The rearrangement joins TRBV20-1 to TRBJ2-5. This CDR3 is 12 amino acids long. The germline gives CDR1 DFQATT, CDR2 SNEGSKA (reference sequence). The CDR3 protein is CSALVRQETQYF.

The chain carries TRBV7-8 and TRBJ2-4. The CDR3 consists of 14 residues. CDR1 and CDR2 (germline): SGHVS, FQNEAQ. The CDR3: CASSLGKLAAIQYF.

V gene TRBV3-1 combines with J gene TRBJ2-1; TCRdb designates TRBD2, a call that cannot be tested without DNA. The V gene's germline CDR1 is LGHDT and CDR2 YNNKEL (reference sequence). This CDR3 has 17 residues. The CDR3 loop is CASSSYRDSSSYNEQFF.

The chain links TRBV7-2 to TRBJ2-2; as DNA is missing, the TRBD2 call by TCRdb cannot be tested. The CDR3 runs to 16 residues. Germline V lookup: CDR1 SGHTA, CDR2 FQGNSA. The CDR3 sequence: CASSRRLAGGTGELFF.

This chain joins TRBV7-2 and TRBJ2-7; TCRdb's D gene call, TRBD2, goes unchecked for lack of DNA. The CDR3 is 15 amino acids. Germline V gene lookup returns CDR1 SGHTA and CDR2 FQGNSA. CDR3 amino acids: CASSPGTSGIEEQYF. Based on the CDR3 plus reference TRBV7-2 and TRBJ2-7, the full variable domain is GAGVSQSPSNKVTEKGKDVELRCDPISGHTALYWYRQSLGQGLEFLIYFQGNSAPDKSGLPSDRFSAERTGGSVSTLTIQRTQQEDSAVYLCASSPGTSGIEEQYFGPGTRLTVT.

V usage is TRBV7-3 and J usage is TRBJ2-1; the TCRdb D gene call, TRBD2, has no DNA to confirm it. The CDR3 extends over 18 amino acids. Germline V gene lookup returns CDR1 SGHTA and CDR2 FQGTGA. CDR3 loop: CASSPSIPTSGSFNEQFF.

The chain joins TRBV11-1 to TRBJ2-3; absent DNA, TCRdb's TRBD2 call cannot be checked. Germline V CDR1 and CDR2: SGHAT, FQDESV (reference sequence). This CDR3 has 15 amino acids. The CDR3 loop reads CASSLGSGRTDTQYF.

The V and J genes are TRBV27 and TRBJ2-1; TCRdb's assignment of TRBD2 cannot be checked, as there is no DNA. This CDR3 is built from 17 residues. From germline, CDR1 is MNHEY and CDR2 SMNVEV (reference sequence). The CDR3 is CASSFGLAGGRGHEQFF.

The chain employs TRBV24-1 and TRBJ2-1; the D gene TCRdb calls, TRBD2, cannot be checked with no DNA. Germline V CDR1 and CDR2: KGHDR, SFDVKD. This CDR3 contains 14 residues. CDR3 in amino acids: CATSDGGTHNEQFF.

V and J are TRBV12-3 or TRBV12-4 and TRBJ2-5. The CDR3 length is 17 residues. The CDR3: CASSLFTGGDRQETQYF.

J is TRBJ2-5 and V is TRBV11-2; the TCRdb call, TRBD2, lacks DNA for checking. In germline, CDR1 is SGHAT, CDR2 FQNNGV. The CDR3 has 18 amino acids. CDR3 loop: CASSLVVSSGGFGETQYF.